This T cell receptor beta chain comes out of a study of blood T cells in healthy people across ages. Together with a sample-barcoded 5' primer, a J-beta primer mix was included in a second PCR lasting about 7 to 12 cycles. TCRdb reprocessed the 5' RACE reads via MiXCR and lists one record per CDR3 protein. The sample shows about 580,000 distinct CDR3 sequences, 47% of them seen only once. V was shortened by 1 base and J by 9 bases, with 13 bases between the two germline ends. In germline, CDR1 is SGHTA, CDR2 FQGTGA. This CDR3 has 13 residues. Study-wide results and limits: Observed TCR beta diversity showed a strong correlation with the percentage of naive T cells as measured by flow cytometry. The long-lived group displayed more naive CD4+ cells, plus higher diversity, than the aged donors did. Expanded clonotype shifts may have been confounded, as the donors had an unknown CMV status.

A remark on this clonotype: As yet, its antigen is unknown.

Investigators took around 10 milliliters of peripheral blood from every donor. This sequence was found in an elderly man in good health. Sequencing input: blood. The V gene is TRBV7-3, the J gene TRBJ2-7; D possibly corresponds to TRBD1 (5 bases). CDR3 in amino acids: CASSLKGQAAQYF. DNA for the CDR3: TGTGCCAGCAGCTTAAAGGGGCAGGCGGCGCAGTACTTC.